These 17 T cell receptor beta chains were sequenced from one sample in a study of T cells in Graves' hyperthyroidism and ophthalmopathy. TCR beta CDR3 region amplification was performed from RNA transcripts. During a first-round RT-PCR of the TCR CDR3, the HTBI primer set was used. TCRdb independently ran MiXCR on the multiplex PCR reads; one entry per CDR3 protein. The table includes more than 500,000 distinct CDR3 sequences, approximately 48% detected once. Input material: peripheral blood or thyroid tissue (not recorded which). Receptor source: an adult woman with Graves' disease, either hyperthyroidism or ophthalmopathy (not recorded which).

This clonotype was counted ten times or more. The chain combines TRBV9 with TRBJ1-1; possible D gene TRBD1, 5 bases. This CDR3 has 15 residues. Between the trimmed V and J ends, which lost 0 bases and 4 bases, there was a span of 13 bases. CDR1 and CDR2 (germline): SGDLS, YYNGEE. The CDR3 DNA sequence: TGTGCCAGCAGCGTAGACAGGTCGGCCAGCACTGAAGCTTTCTTT. This encodes CASSVDRSASTEAFF.

This rearrangement joins TRBV7-9 to TRBJ1-6; D is perhaps TRBD1 (6 bases). There are 14 residues in the CDR3. Germline CDR1 is SEHNR and CDR2 is FQNEAQ (reference sequence). The ends were cut back, 6 bases at V and 9 bases at J, with 15 bases in the middle. CDR3 amino acids: CASRHRDTSSPLHF. DNA for the CDR3: TGTGCCAGCAGGCACCGGGACACCAGTTCACCCCTCCACTTT.

This chain links TRBV2 with TRBJ2-5; 7 nucleotides match TRBD1. With V trimmed by 8 bases and J by 8 bases, 11 bases remained unmatched. This CDR3 has 13 residues. Germline V CDR1 and CDR2: SNHLY, FYNNEI. CDR3 sequence reads: CASRQGLGVTQYF. The CDR3 nucleotides are TGTGCCAGCCGACAGGGCCTAGGGGTAACCCAGTACTTC.

A remark on this clonotype: This likely comes from a read error, as the CDR3 has no conserved phenylalanine or tryptophan at its end. The DNA is left out, because the CDR3 cannot be placed on it with certainty; the CDR3 is given as TCRdb lists it. V and J are TRBV5-5 and TRBJ1-1; TRBD1 reflects the table's D call only, with no check against the DNA. The CDR3 adds up to 8 amino acids, both ends counted. Germline assignment: CDR1 SGHKS and CDR2 YYEKEE (reference sequence). Here the CDR3 reads CASGAGWS.

V gene TRBV27 combines with J gene TRBJ1-6; 9 bases fit TRBD1. V dropped 6 bases and J dropped 10; count of bases not matched to a gene: 10. CDR3 length equals 15 residues. Per germline, CDR1 MNHEY and CDR2 SMNVEV (reference sequence). The CDR3 DNA follows: TGTGCCAGCAGGGGGACAGGGAAAGTACAGTCACCCCTCCACTTT. Its protein is CASRGTGKVQSPLHF.

This sequence joins TRBV10-3 and TRBJ2-7; D gene unclear. CDR1 is ENHRY, CDR2 SYGVKD, per germline. CDR3 size: 13 residues. V gave up 8 bases and J gave up 0 bases, with 11 bases separating them. CDR3 DNA: TGTGCCATCGGAAATCCTAGCTCCTACGAGCAGTACTTC. The encoded protein is CAIGNPSSYEQYF.

In its sample, this clonotype was seen many times. The chain employs TRBV10-3 and TRBJ1-1; 8 nucleotides align to TRBD1. This CDR3 region has 12 residues. Germline V gives CDR1 ENHRY, CDR2 SYGVKD. V trimming: 11 bases; J trimming: 4 bases; junction bases outside the gene matches: 6. The CDR3 loop is CAVGQGITEAFF. In nucleotides, the CDR3 is TGTGCCGTCGGACAGGGCATCACTGAAGCTTTCTTT.

In this sample, this clonotype turned up many times. The V call is TRBV10-3, the J call TRBJ2-2, with TRBD2 as a possible D gene (5 bases). Trimming took 3 bases from V and 1 from J, leaving 9 bases between them. This CDR3 is 15 amino acids long. Germline lookup yields CDR1 ENHRY and CDR2 SYGVKD. CDR3 loop: CAISERELNTGELFF. In nucleotides, the CDR3 is TGTGCCATCAGTGAAAGGGAGCTGAACACCGGGGAGCTGTTTTTT.

This clonotype was counted between two and nine times. This chain uses TRBV4-3 with TRBJ1-1; 7 bases agree with TRBD1. CDR1 and CDR2 (germline): LGHNA, YSLEER. The CDR3 covers 15 residues. The V segment lost 6 bases and the J segment 0 bases; nucleotides outside the gene matches: 7. CDR3 sequence (DNA): TGCGCCAGCAGGCAACGCGGGACAGTGAACACTGAAGCTTTCTTT. It translates to CASRQRGTVNTEAFF.

The chain couples TRBV7-9 to TRBJ2-7; D is possibly TRBD1 or TRBD2 (5 bases each). The DNA end is a closer match to TRBJ2-1, so the J assignment may be wrong. CDR1 is SEHNR and CDR2 is FQNEAQ in the germline V gene (reference sequence). This CDR3 is 14 amino acids long. The CDR3 loop is CASSLTGPPDEQFF. The DNA of the CDR3 is TGTGCCAGCAGCTTAACGGGGCCACCCGATGAGCAGTTCTTC.

The CDR3 DNA sequence: TGTGCCAGCAGCTCGGGAGCCAATAATTCACCCCTCCACTTT. The encoded protein is CASSSGANNSPLHF. The chain has TRBV7-3 and TRBJ1-6; D is undetermined. Germline lookup yields CDR1 SGHTA and CDR2 FQGTGA. Deletions cut 4 bases from V and 5 bases from J, with 9 bases between. CDR3 length: 14 residues.

This clonotype was observed many times. V is TRBV12-3 or TRBV12-4 and J is TRBJ1-1; TRBD1 is a possible D gene (5 bases). Trimming took 3 bases from V and 4 from J, leaving 15 bases between them. The CDR3 extends over 15 amino acids. The CDR3 spells CASSLFGGRSTEAFF. In DNA form, the CDR3 reads TGTGCCAGCAGTTTGTTTGGGGGACGTAGCACTGAAGCTTTCTTT.

There are many counts of this clonotype. This chain uses TRBV6-1 with TRBJ1-6; the D is unclear. Looked up from germline, CDR1 is MNHNS and CDR2 is SASEGT. The CDR3 length is 13 residues. V was trimmed by 7 bases and J by 9 bases, leaving 13 bases between them. This chain's CDR3 is CASTMELGSPLHF. The CDR3 DNA is TGTGCCAGCACCATGGAACTGGGTTCACCCCTCCACTTT.

The V gene is TRBV10-1, the J gene TRBJ2-7; D possibly matches TRBD1 or TRBD2 (11 bases each). From germline, CDR1 is WNHNN and CDR2 SYGVQD (reference sequence). The CDR3 consists of 18 residues. The V and J ends lost 6 bases and 2 bases respectively, with 26 bases between them. CDR3: CASRGQGVTSGITYEQYF. The CDR3 DNA sequence: TGCGCCAGCAGGGGACAGGGGGTGACTAGCGGGATTACCTACGAGCAGTACTTC.

V is TRBV15 and J is TRBJ1-1; TRBD1 might be the D (6 bases). The CDR3 totals 15 residues. The germline gives CDR1 LNHNV, CDR2 YYDKDF (reference sequence). V was trimmed by 1 base and J by 1 base, leaving 10 bases between them. CDR3 amino acids: CATSRGETGNTEAFF. The DNA of the CDR3 is TGTGCCACCAGCAGAGGGGAGACAGGGAACACTGAAGCTTTCTTT. Variable domain in full (rest from reference TRBV15 and TRBJ1-1): DAMVIQNPRYQVTQFGKPVTLSCSQTLNHNVMYWYQQKSSQAPKLLFHYYDKDFNNEADTPDNFQSRRPNTSFCFLDIRSPGLGDTAMYLCATSRGETGNTEAFFGQGTRLTVV.

In this sample, this clonotype turned up many times. The chain employs TRBV5-1 and TRBJ2-5; D is uncertain. From germline, CDR1 is SGHRS and CDR2 YFSETQ. The CDR3 loop spans 13 amino acids. V was pared by 0 bases and J by 2 bases, with 5 bases between. CDR3 in DNA: TGCGCCAGCAGCTTGGATGTACAAGAGACCCAGTACTTC. It translates to CASSLDVQETQYF. Complete variable domain (other parts from reference TRBV5-1 and TRBJ2-5): KAGVTQTPRYLIKTRGQQVTLSCSPISGHRSVSWYQQTPGQGLQFLFEYFSETQRNKGNFPGRFSGRQFSNSRSEMNVSTLELGDSALYLCASSLDVQETQYFGPGTRLLVL.

On this clonotype: Likely a read error: the CDR3 ends without its conserved phenylalanine or tryptophan. The DNA is omitted, as the CDR3 cannot be located on it reliably, and the CDR3 follows TCRdb's listing. This chain uses TRBV10-3 with TRBJ1-4. Germline CDR1 is ENHRY and CDR2 is SYGVKD. The CDR3 length equals 9 residues, ends included. CDR3 loop: CAISQDSGY.